This T cell receptor (beta chain) stems from a study of T-cell memory formation after mild COVID-19 (dated by TCRdb to the early 2020s). In terms of the full investigation: TCR sequence clusters from the two donors were found to be largely donor specific. The cohort comprised two young, previously healthy adult volunteers, one female and one male. T-cell clones expanding and contracting after mild COVID-19 in two donors were tracked by longitudinal TCRalpha and TCRbeta repertoire sequencing. Overall results and qualifications from the work: Only a couple of mild cases were covered by the study, and larger cohorts that include severe cases with pre-infection samples were considered necessary. Whether the second-wave clones peaking on day 37 were SARS-CoV-2 specific was not confirmed. Contracting CD4+ clones appeared mostly in the CM and EM memory subsets, whereas CD8+ clones were enriched in EMRA. Balanced CD4/CD8 phenotypes were observed for clones contracting from day 15 to 85, whereas a bias towards CD4+ was observed for a second wave of clones expanding from day 15 to 37. Some responding clones were detected in pre-infection memory, suggesting pre-existing cross-reactive memory T cells joined the SARS-CoV-2 response.

For this clonotype: It lacks a known antigen. Base qualities are missing; no much larger clone stands one base away.

TCRdb shows the sequencer as Illumina NovaSeq 6000. cDNA libraries for TCRalpha and TCRbeta were prepared by 5'RACE using constant-segment primers, with sample barcodes and unique molecular identifiers added. RNA was extracted from every sample with Trizol reagent. Libraries were amplified in two PCR steps, with a second sample barcode and Illumina TruSeq adapters added in the second step. Sequencing of libraries was performed on an Illumina NovaSeq with 2 x 150 bp paired-end reads. From the authors' description of their analysis: With migec v1.2.7, reads were demultiplexed and then collapsed into UMI-guided consensus sequences. Using mixcr v2.1.11, UMI consensuses were aligned to TRA and TRB V and J templates and then assembled into clonotypes. Clonotypes were classified as expanded or contracted when called significant by both edgeR and NoisET, with noise models trained on biological replicates. edgeR calls used a false discovery rate-adjusted p below 0.01 and a log2 fold-change threshold of 1. PCA with hierarchical clustering of max-normalized trajectories of the 1000 most abundant clonotypes was used as exploratory dynamics analysis. Each responding clone was given a CD4 or CD8 phenotype based on the CD4+ and CD8+ repertoires, which had been sequenced separately. TCRdb itself trimmed the public reads at Q25 with fastp, ran MiXCR and retained productive beta chains. Entries are consolidated by CDR3 protein sequence, retaining the most common genes and DNA. These V and J calls derive from TCRdb rather than the authors' analysis. The sample has approximately 410,000 distinct CDR3 sequences on record, around a quarter of them singletons. Clones ranked in the top ten supply roughly 14% of the sample.

PBMCs were isolated by Ficoll-Paque density gradient centrifugation. V trim: 0 bases; J trim: 6 bases; unmatched bases: 5. The germline V gene (reference sequence) gives CDR1 as LGHDT and CDR2 as YNNKEL. The CDR3 starts with the cysteine, ends with the phenylalanine, and has 14 residues. The kept DNA is CDR3 alone, 42 bases in frame from the first base. The sequence came from an adult woman who had mild COVID-19 (a few samples of this study predate the infection). The sample titles of this study are shuffled in the database, so cell type and time point are left out; the donor was told from shared clones. The sample comprised PBMCs or a T cell subset sorted from them (not recorded which). The chain links TRBV3-1 with TRBJ2-7; TRBD2 matches 7 bases in the middle. Read as DNA, the sequence is TGTGCCAGCAGCCAAGAGTGGTGGGGGGGCGAGCAGTACTTC. Translated, this is CASSQEWWGGEQYF.